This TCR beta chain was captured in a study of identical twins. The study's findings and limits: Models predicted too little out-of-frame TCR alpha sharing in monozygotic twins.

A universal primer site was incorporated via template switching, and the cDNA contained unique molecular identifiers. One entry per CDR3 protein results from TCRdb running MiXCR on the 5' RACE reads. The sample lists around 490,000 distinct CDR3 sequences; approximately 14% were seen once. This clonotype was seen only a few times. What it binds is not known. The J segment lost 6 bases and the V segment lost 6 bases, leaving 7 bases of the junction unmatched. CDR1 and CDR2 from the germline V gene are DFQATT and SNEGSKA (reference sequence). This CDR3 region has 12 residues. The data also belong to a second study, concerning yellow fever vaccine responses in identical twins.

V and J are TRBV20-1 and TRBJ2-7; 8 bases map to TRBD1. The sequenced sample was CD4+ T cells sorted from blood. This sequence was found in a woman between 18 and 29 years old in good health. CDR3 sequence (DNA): TGCAGTGCCGTGGACAGGGCTCGCGAGCAGTACTTC. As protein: CSAVDRAREQYF.